This passage covers 14 T cell receptor beta chains from one sample sequenced in a study of Tregs in tolerant kidney transplant recipients. Method: immunoSEQ multiplex PCR; TCRdb's copy keeps in-frame clones and lacks some. This repertoire shows tens of thousands of clones, more than 80% found once; its top ten account for about 0.71%. Sequenced material: Tregs from blood. Receptor source: a human donor in good health.

This clone was recorded once. The rearrangement links TRBV6-5 to TRBJ1-5; D is possibly TRBD1 (5 bases). V was trimmed by 5 bases and J by 4 bases, leaving 12 bases between them. Germline CDR1 reads MNHEY; CDR2 reads SVGAGI. CDR3 size: 14 residues. The CDR3 nucleotides read TGTGCCAGCAGTACCGATTGGGGGAATCAGCCCCAGCATTTT. This codes for CASSTDWGNQPQHF.

J is TRBJ2-2 and V is TRBV29-1; 9 bases line up with TRBD2. The CDR3 sequence is 16 residues long. From germline, CDR1 is SQVTM and CDR2 ANQGSEA. J was trimmed by 0 bases and V by 4 bases; bases with no gene match: 6. For the CDR3, the DNA is TGCAGCGTTGCCCGGGGACTAGCTGCGAACACCGGGGAGCTGTTTTTT. Translating it yields CSVARGLAANTGELFF.

The chain recombines TRBV4-2 with TRBJ1-5; 9 bases line up with TRBD1. Germline CDR1 LGHNA, CDR2 YNFKEQ. V gave up 0 bases and J gave up 5 bases; unmatched junction bases: 5. The CDR3 extends over 16 amino acids. The CDR3 is CASSQDLGQGHQPQHF. CDR3 coding DNA: TGTGCCAGCAGCCAAGATTTAGGACAGGGGCATCAGCCCCAGCATTTT.

The chain is built from TRBV7-2 and TRBJ1-3, with a possible D match to TRBD1 (5 bases). This CDR3 is built from 16 residues. Germline V gene sequence: CDR1 SGHTA, CDR2 FQGNSA. V was trimmed by 6 bases and J by 4 bases, leaving 19 bases between them. This chain's CDR3 is CASRLVGVWGGNTIYF. CDR3 bases: TGTGCCAGCAGACTCGTAGGGGTCTGGGGAGGAAACACCATATATTTT.

The chain joins TRBV7-9 to TRBJ1-2, with D unclear. The CDR3 has 17 amino acids. The germline V gene has CDR1 SEHNR and CDR2 FQNEAQ (reference sequence). V was clipped by 6 bases and J by 5 bases, with 25 bases between them. DNA for the CDR3: TGTGCCAGCAGACCGAATCCGGCAGAAAAGGGAAGATATGGCTACACCTTC. It is translated as CASRPNPAEKGRYGYTF.

The CDR3: CATHRSGLRDYGYTF. The CDR3, as DNA: TGTGCCACCCACAGGTCTGGCCTCCGCGACTATGGCTACACCTTC. This chain joins TRBV10-3 and TRBJ1-2, with D possibly being TRBD1 (5 bases). In germline, CDR1 is ENHRY, CDR2 SYGVKD. Trimming left V 10 bases short and J 3 bases short, with 21 bases between. The CDR3 extends over 15 amino acids.

The chain employs TRBV7-2 and TRBJ2-7; TRBD1 or TRBD2 may be the D gene (5 bases each). From germline, CDR1 is SGHTA and CDR2 FQGNSA. This CDR3 is built from 14 residues. The V end lost 5 bases, the J end lost 9 bases, and 20 bases lay between the germline ends. The DNA of the CDR3 is TGTGCCAGCAGCGACAAAGGGGACGGATTAGGGCAGTACTTC. Encoded protein: CASSDKGDGLGQYF.

This chain uses TRBV5-1 with TRBJ2-2; the D gene is possibly TRBD1 (6 bases). CDR3 length: 16 residues. Trimming pared 0 bases from V and 1 base from J, leaving 10 bases between. Germline-derived CDR1 and CDR2 are SGHRS and YFSETQ. CDR3: CASSLAATGNTGELFF. CDR3 DNA: TGCGCCAGCAGCTTGGCAGCGACAGGGAACACCGGGGAGCTGTTTTTT.

The chain uses TRBV9 and TRBJ1-4; the D gene is possibly TRBD1 (6 bases). With 1 base removed from V and 5 bases from J, the gap between germline ends came to 15 bases. The germline CDR1 and CDR2 sequences are SGDLS and YYNGEE. The length of the CDR3 is 16 residues. The CDR3 coding sequence is TGTGCCAGCAGCGTATCTCCGGGACAAGGAAATGAAAAACTGTTTTTT. The encoded protein is CASSVSPGQGNEKLFF.

The V gene is TRBV5-1, the J gene TRBJ2-3, with D tentatively TRBD1 (6 bases). The germline CDR1 and CDR2 sequences are SGHRS and YFSETQ. V was clipped by 4 bases and J by 4 bases, with 10 bases between them. The CDR3 runs to 13 residues. CDR3 amino acids: CASSREGADTQYF. CDR3 nucleotides: TGCGCCAGCAGCCGCGAGGGGGCAGATACGCAGTATTTT.

V gene TRBV7-9 combines with J gene TRBJ2-3; D gene ambiguous. CDR1 and CDR2 from the germline V gene are SEHNR and FQNEAQ (reference sequence). Between the trimmed V and J ends, which lost 11 bases and 6 bases, there was a span of 15 bases. CDR3 length equals 12 residues. CDR3 protein: CAFPRSSDTQYF. In DNA form, the CDR3 reads TGTGCCTTCCCACGGAGCTCCGATACGCAGTATTTT.

This clone was seen a handful of times. The gene calls are TRBV29-1 and TRBJ2-1, with 8 bases matching TRBD2. This CDR3 has 13 amino acids. V shed 4 bases, J shed 2 bases, and the junction held 1 base outside the gene matches. Germline CDR1 and CDR2: SQVTM and ANQGSEA. Here the CDR3 reads CSVAGGPYNEQFF. The CDR3, as DNA: TGCAGCGTTGCGGGAGGGCCCTACAATGAGCAGTTCTTC.

This clone showed up just a few times. V gene TRBV4-1 combines with J gene TRBJ2-1, with 9 positions matching TRBD2. Germline trimming cut 4 bases from V and 6 bases from J; bases unmatched to any gene: 16. From germline, CDR1 is MGHRA and CDR2 YSYEKL. This CDR3 comprises 18 residues. CDR3 sequence: CASSRGGIAGDGRNEQFF. The DNA of the CDR3 is TGCGCCAGCAGCCGGGGGGGGATAGCGGGAGATGGGCGCAATGAGCAGTTCTTC.

This clone has just a few counts. The chain links TRBV4-1 to TRBJ1-2; TRBD1 might be the D (5 bases). From germline, CDR1 is MGHRA and CDR2 YSYEKL. The ends were cut back, 3 bases at V and 8 bases at J, with 16 bases in the middle. The CDR3 totals 14 residues. The CDR3 is CASSHQGLLEGYTF. CDR3 DNA sequence: TGCGCCAGCAGCCACCAGGGACTCCTCGAGGGCTACACCTTC.